This T cell receptor (beta chain) was recorded in a study of blood T cell repertoires in COVID-19. Overall study: The study drew acute and convalescent COVID-19 samples from the United States, Italy and Spain. From T cells, B-cell-depleted T cells, or PBMCs came the material, which was cDNA or gDNA.

This clone has just a few counts. As originally analysed: From reference gene primer amplification, estimates of nucleated cell counts were derived. Sequenced by immunoSEQ multiplex PCR; TCRdb stores in-frame clones only, minus some. The V and J calls and clone size were taken over from that table, and D and trimming were inferred from the DNA. The table records approximately 330,000 clones, 80% to 90% of them present only once. Germline assignment: CDR1 MNHEY and CDR2 SMNVEV (reference sequence). The ends were cut back, 3 bases at V and 3 bases at J, with 6 bases in the middle. This CDR3 spans 13 amino acids. Seattle's enrolled individuals joined amid active infection and were then monitored longitudinally.

The clonotype was recovered from a man in his thirties or forties with COVID-19, enrolled during active disease. The sequenced sample was peripheral blood. The genes are TRBV27 and TRBJ2-1; no clear D. The CDR3 region is CASSFAGYNEQFF. The CDR3, as DNA: TGTGCCAGCAGTTTTGCAGGCTACAATGAGCAGTTCTTC.